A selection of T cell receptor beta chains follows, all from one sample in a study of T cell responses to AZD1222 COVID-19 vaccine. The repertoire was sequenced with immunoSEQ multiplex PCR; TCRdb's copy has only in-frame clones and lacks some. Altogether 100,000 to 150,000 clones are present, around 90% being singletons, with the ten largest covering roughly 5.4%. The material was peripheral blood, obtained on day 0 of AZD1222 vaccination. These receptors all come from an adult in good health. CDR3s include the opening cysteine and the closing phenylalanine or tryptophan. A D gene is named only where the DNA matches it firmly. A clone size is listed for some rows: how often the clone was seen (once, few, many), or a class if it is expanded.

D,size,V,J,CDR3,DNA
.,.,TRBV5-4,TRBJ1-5,CASSLGGTGSNQPQHF,TGTGCCAGCAGCTTAGGAGGAACGGGGAGCAATCAGCCCCAGCATTTT
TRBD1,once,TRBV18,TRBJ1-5,CASSKGTDDQPQHF,TGTGCCAGCTCCAAAGGGACAGACGATCAGCCCCAGCATTTT
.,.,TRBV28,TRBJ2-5,CASSLTSSGTQYF,TGTGCCAGCAGTTTAACCAGCTCGGGAACCCAGTACTTC
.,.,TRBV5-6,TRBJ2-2,CASSRGGGDTGELFF,TGTGCCAGCAGCCGCGGAGGGGGGGACACCGGGGAGCTGTTTTTT
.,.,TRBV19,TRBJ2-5,CASSIGAVSQETQYF,TGTGCCAGTAGTATTGGGGCGGTAAGCCAAGAGACCCAGTACTTC
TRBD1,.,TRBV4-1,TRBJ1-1,CASSDTGVNTEAFF,TGCGCCAGCAGTGATACAGGGGTGAACACTGAAGCTTTCTTT
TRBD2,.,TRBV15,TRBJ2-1,CATSRDRAGAGDEQFF,TGTGCCACCAGCAGAGATAGAGCGGGAGCGGGTGATGAGCAGTTCTTC
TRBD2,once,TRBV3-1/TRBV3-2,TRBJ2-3,CASSQMGLAGTDTQYF,TGTGCCAGCAGCCAAATGGGACTAGCGGGCACAGATACGCAGTATTTT
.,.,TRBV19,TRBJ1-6,CASSRQYNSPLHF,TGTGCCAGTAGTAGACAATATAATTCACCCCTCCACTTT
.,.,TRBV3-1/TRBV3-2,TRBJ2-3,CASSPLPDTQYF,TGTGCCAGCAGCCCCCTTCCAGATACGCAGTATTTT
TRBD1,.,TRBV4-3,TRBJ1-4,CASSPRQGALNEKLFF,TGCGCCAGCAGCCCCCGGCAGGGGGCACTTAATGAAAAACTGTTTTTT
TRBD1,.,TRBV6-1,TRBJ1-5,CASSDRGSNQPQHF,TGTGCCAGCAGTGACAGGGGGAGCAATCAGCCCCAGCATTTT
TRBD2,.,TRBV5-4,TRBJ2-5,CASSLTSGAGETQYF,TGTGCCAGCAGCTTAACTAGCGGGGCTGGGGAGACCCAGTACTTC
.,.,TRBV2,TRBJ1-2,CAILVESGYTF,TGTGCCATCCTTGTAGAGAGCGGCTACACCTTC
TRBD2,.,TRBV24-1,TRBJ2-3,CATSDAGTSGSPDTQYF,TGTGCCACCAGTGATGCCGGGACTAGCGGGAGTCCAGATACGCAGTATTTT
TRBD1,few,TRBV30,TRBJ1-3,CAWGQGRNTIYF,TGTGCCTGGGGACAGGGCCGAAACACCATATATTTT
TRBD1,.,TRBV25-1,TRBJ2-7,CASRGQFYEQYF,TGTGCCAGCAGGGGACAGTTCTACGAGCAGTACTTC
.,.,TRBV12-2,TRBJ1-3,CASRLGMGANGNTIYF,TGTGCAAGTCGCTTAGGTATGGGGGCTAACGGAAACACCATATATTTT
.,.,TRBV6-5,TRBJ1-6,CASSYSGGRGNSPLHF,TGTGCCAGCAGTTACTCGGGCGGCAGGGGAAATTCACCCCTCCACTTT
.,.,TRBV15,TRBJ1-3,CATSARGSGNTIYF,TGTGCCACCAGCGCACGGGGATCTGGAAACACCATATATTTT
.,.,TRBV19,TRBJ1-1,CASRRAYTEAFF,TGTGCCAGTAGGCGGGCGTACACTGAAGCTTTCTTT
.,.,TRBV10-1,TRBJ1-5,CASEVGGQPQHF,TGCGCCAGCGAGGTAGGGGGTCAGCCCCAGCATTTT
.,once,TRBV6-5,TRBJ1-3,CASSYRNGNTIYF,TGTGCCAGCAGTTATAGGAACGGAAACACCATATATTTT
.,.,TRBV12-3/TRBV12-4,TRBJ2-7,CASTKGGSYEQYF,TGTGCCAGCACGAAGGGGGGGAGCTACGAGCAGTACTTC
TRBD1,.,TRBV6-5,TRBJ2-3,CASRDRGGTDTQYF,TGTGCCAGCAGAGACAGGGGGGGGACAGATACGCAGTATTTT
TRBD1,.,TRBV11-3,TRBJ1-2,CASSPRGQGYGYTF,TGTGCCAGCAGCCCGCGGGGACAGGGGTACGGCTACACCTTC
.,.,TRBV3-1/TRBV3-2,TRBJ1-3,CASSPSTVSGNTIYF,TGTGCCAGCAGCCCGTCGACAGTCTCTGGAAACACCATATATTTT
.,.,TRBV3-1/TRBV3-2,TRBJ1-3,CASSYPGEGNTIYF,TGTGCCAGCAGCTACCCCGGGGAAGGAAACACCATATATTTT
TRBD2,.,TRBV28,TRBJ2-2,CASSAPGWASGRLVGELFF,TGTGCCAGCAGTGCCCCAGGGTGGGCTAGCGGGAGGTTGGTCGGGGAGCTGTTTTTT